The T cell receptor (beta chain) under discussion was sequenced for a study of vaccination and CD4 T cells after COVID-19. Study summary: Convalescent patients gave post-COVID blood a median about 100 days post-diagnosis, range 35 to 161. The authors gave control cultures a CEFX pool, an HIV-1 Nef pool, or no peptide.

V was shortened by 5 bases and J by 9 bases, with 11 bases between the two germline ends. CDR1 is MNHEY, CDR2 SMNVEV, per germline (reference sequence). The CDR3 has 11 amino acids. Treatment described: approximately 11-day PBMC culture with coronavirus spike peptide pools or control peptides (ViraFEST assay). These CD4+ T cells came from an unexposed donor, sampled before the COVID-19 pandemic (2011-2018). This clonotype has just one count. The antigen is not known. The assay that was used to sequence DNA from cultured CD4+ T cells was the Oncomine TCR Beta short-read assay. Genomic DNA was isolated from cultured CD4+ T cells. Each CDR3 protein gets one entry after TCRdb re-called the PCR reads with MiXCR. The table records roughly 11,000 distinct CDR3 sequences, 30% to 45% of them present only once.

Sequencing was done on a sample of CD4+ T cells from blood, cultured in vitro. This clonotype was sampled from a human donor in good health. The V call is TRBV27, the J call TRBJ2-7, with D perhaps matching TRBD1 (6 bases). The CDR3 bases are TGTGCCAGCAGTAAGACGACAGGGCAGTACTTC. This encodes CASSKTTGQYF.